This TCR beta chain was captured in a study of CD8 T cells in ankylosing spondylitis. Study-wide points: A TCR beta motif of 7 or 8 highly homologous variants appeared characteristic of ankylosing spondylitis blood.

From the 5' RACE reads, TCRdb called clonotypes with MiXCR, one entry per CDR3 protein. Counted here are just under 550,000 distinct CDR3 sequences, 9.5% to 15% occurring once; the ten biggest clones make up about 6.8%. Details on this clonotype: Its antigen remains unknown.

The sequenced material came from blood, either unsorted or a sorted T cell fraction (not recorded which). The receptor comes from a male donor with ankylosing spondylitis.

The CDR3 spells CASSRGARGNEQFF. The CDR3 bases are TGCGCCAGCAGTAGAGGGGCTAGGGGAAATGAGCAGTTCTTC. The V call is TRBV5-1, the J call TRBJ2-1; perhaps D is TRBD1 or TRBD2 (5 bases each). V was pared by 5 bases and J by 7 bases, with 16 bases between. The CDR3 spans 14 residues. Germline V CDR1 and CDR2: SGHRS, YFSETQ. The complete variable domain, with remaining parts taken from reference TRBV5-1 and TRBJ2-1, reads KAGVTQTPRYLIKTRGQQVTLSCSPISGHRSVSWYQQTPGQGLQFLFEYFSETQRNKGNFPGRFSGRQFSNSRSEMNVSTLELGDSALYLCASSRGARGNEQFFGPGTRLTVL.